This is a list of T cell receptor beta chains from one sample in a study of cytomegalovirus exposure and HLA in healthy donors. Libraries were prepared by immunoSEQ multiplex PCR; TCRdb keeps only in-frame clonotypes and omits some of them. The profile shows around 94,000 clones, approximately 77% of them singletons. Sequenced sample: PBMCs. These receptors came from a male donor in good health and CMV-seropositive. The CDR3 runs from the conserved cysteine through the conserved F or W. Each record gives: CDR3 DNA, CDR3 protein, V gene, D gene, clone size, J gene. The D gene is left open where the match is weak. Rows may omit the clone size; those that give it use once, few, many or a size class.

TGTGCCAGCCAGGAAAACACTGAAGCTTTCTTT	CASQENTEAFF	TRBV6-6	.	.	TRBJ1-1
TGTGCCAGCAGCTCGCGGGACAGGGGCCCCCGAGTCTACGAGCAGTACTTC	CASSSRDRGPRVYEQYF	TRBV13	TRBD1	.	TRBJ2-7
TGTGCCAGCAGCTTTTCCCTTCCCACAGATACGCAGTATTTT	CASSFSLPTDTQYF	TRBV7-2	.	.	TRBJ2-3
TGTGCCAGCAGCTTCACAGGGACGGCCGAGCAGTACTTC	CASSFTGTAEQYF	TRBV7-2	.	.	TRBJ2-7
TGCGCCAGCAGCCAGGGGCTCATAACAGGGGGCTCTGGAAACACCATATATTTT	CASSQGLITGGSGNTIYF	TRBV4-1	TRBD1	few	TRBJ1-3
TGTGCCAGCAGCATAGGACTAGCGGGACTTTTTGAGACCCAGTACTTC	CASSIGLAGLFETQYF	TRBV7-9	TRBD2	.	TRBJ2-5
TGCGCCAGCAGTCAATCGAAGCGGGAGGGCCCTAGAGTTAACGAGCAGTACTTC	CASSQSKREGPRVNEQYF	TRBV23-1	TRBD2	.	TRBJ2-7
TGTGCCAGCAGCCCCTTAGCGGGAGCGAAGACAGATACGCAGTATTTT	CASSPLAGAKTDTQYF	TRBV7-9	TRBD2	.	TRBJ2-3
TGTGCCAGCAGCTTAGCCGGGACAGGAAACACTGAAGCTTTCTTT	CASSLAGTGNTEAFF	TRBV7-9	TRBD1	.	TRBJ1-1
TGTGCCAGCAGTTACAGAAGGGAGGGAGATACGCAGTATTTT	CASSYRREGDTQYF	TRBV6-5	TRBD2	.	TRBJ2-3
TGTGCCTGGAGTGCAGGGGCAGGTCAGCCCCAGCATTTT	CAWSAGAGQPQHF	TRBV30	.	.	TRBJ1-5
TGCGCCAGCAGCTTTCAGGGTTACAACACTGAAGCTTTCTTT	CASSFQGYNTEAFF	TRBV5-1	.	.	TRBJ1-1
TGCGCCAGCAGTGTGGACAGGGCGACCTATGGCTACACCTTC	CASSVDRATYGYTF	TRBV5-1	TRBD1	.	TRBJ1-2
TGTGCCAGCAGCCCCCACCTAAGCTACATTCAGTACTTC	CASSPHLSYIQYF	TRBV7-3	.	few	TRBJ2-4
TGTGCCTGGAGAGCCGGGAGAGAGACCCAGTACTTC	CAWRAGRETQYF	TRBV30	.	few	TRBJ2-5
TGTGCCAGCAGTTTTACTAGGGAATCGGTCGGGCAGTACTTC	CASSFTRESVGQYF	TRBV27	.	.	TRBJ2-7
TGTGCCAGCAGTGAAAGGAGGGCAGGGGGCTATGAAAAACTGTTTTTT	CASSERRAGGYEKLFF	TRBV2	TRBD1	.	TRBJ1-4
TGTGCCTGGAGTCCGCGAGGCGGGCTATCCGAGCAGTACTTC	CAWSPRGGLSEQYF	TRBV30	.	.	TRBJ2-7
TGCAGCGTCCAACAGGGCTGGAATGAGCAGTTCTTC	CSVQQGWNEQFF	TRBV29-1	.	.	TRBJ2-1
TGCGCCAGCAGCTTGGCCCTGAGGGCCGCGAACACCGGGGAGCTGTTTTTT	CASSLALRAANTGELFF	TRBV5-1	.	.	TRBJ2-2
TGCGCCAGCAGTGTAACTAGCGCCTCCTACGAGCAGTACTTC	CASSVTSASYEQYF	TRBV5-1	TRBD2	once	TRBJ2-7
TGTGCCACCAGCAGAGATTCTGTCCGAGCAGGCGAGCAGTGCTTC	CATSRDSVRAGEQCF	TRBV15	.	.	TRBJ2-7
TGTGCCAGTAGTAGGACTAGCCGGGATGAGCAGTTCTTC	CASSRTSRDEQFF	TRBV19	TRBD2	few	TRBJ2-1
TGTGCCATCAGTGAGTCGATGGGGACAGTAGCCTACGAGCAGTACTTC	CAISESMGTVAYEQYF	TRBV10-3	TRBD1	.	TRBJ2-7
TGTGCCAGCAGCCCACTGCCGGGACAGGGGGCGACAGATACGCAGTATTTT	CASSPLPGQGATDTQYF	TRBV5-6	TRBD1	.	TRBJ2-3
TGCAGCGTTGAACTTCGAGAGACCCAGTACTTC	CSVELRETQYF	TRBV29-1	.	.	TRBJ2-5
TGTGCCAGCAGCAGACGGCTAGGAGCTAATGAAAAACTGTTTTTT	CASSRRLGANEKLFF	TRBV2	.	.	TRBJ1-4
TGTGCCAGCAGCCCCCAGTACAATGAGCAGTTCTTC	CASSPQYNEQFF	TRBV14	.	.	TRBJ2-1
TGTGCCAGCAGCCCCCTAGCGGGAGGAACCTACGAGCAGTACTTC	CASSPLAGGTYEQYF	TRBV6-5	TRBD2	.	TRBJ2-7
TGCGCCAGCAGCCGCGGACAGGGGGCGGATGGCTACACCTTC	CASSRGQGADGYTF	TRBV5-1	TRBD1	.	TRBJ1-2
TGCGCCAGCAGCCACCCAGGGCAGGCGGCTGAAGCTTTCTTT	CASSHPGQAAEAFF	TRBV4-1	.	few	TRBJ1-1
TGCGCCAGCCGAAACTGGGGGGACACTGAAGCTTTCTTT	CASRNWGDTEAFF	TRBV5-1	.	.	TRBJ1-1
TGTGCCAGCAGTGAAAGGACACAGTACCAAGAGACCCAGTACTTC	CASSERTQYQETQYF	TRBV27	.	.	TRBJ2-5
TGTGCCAGCAGCTTAGCTACAGGGCCCCAAGAGACCCAGTACTTC	CASSLATGPQETQYF	TRBV7-9	.	.	TRBJ2-5
TGTGCCAGCAGGGGACAGGGGGCAAGGGGAAACACCATATATTTT	CASRGQGARGNTIYF	TRBV27	TRBD1	once	TRBJ1-3
TGCGCCAGCAGCCCACACCCACGAGGTATCGAGGAGCAGTACTTC	CASSPHPRGIEEQYF	TRBV4-3	.	.	TRBJ2-7
TGTGCCAGCAGTTTGAGGCGGGAGGGAAGAGAGACCCAGTACTTC	CASSLRREGRETQYF	TRBV28	TRBD2	.	TRBJ2-5
TGTGCCAGCAGCCTGCAGACAGGGGGCTCAACTAATGAAAAACTGTTTTTT	CASSLQTGGSTNEKLFF	TRBV5-6	TRBD1	.	TRBJ1-4
TGTGCCAGTACTAAGCGGGAACTCACCGGGGAGCTGTTTTTT	CASTKRELTGELFF	TRBV19	TRBD2	.	TRBJ2-2
TGTGCCAGCAGGCGACTAGAGGCTGAGCAGTTCTTC	CASRRLEAEQFF	TRBV6-6	.	few	TRBJ2-1
TGTGCCAGCGCCCAGGGCTATGGTGCTTCGCCCCTCCACTTT	CASAQGYGASPLHF	TRBV6-5	.	.	TRBJ1-6
TGTGCCAGCTCACCTAGCAGGGCTGAAAAACTGTTTTTT	CASSPSRAEKLFF	TRBV18	.	.	TRBJ1-4
TGCAGCGTGTCGACAGGGGGGGACACTGAAGCTTTCTTT	CSVSTGGDTEAFF	TRBV29-1	TRBD1	.	TRBJ1-1
TGTGCCAGCACTCGACTAGCGCCTGAAGGGGATTCGCAGTATTTT	CASTRLAPEGDSQYF	TRBV6-6	TRBD2	.	TRBJ2-3
TGTGCCAGCAGGACAGGGGGCAAAAATACGCAGTATTTT	CASRTGGKNTQYF	TRBV5-4	TRBD1	.	TRBJ2-3
TGTGCCAGCACACGGGGGGGTAGCAATCAGCCCCAGCATTTT	CASTRGGSNQPQHF	TRBV28	.	once	TRBJ1-5
TGCGCCAGCAGCCCCACAGGGGTAGCGACAGATACGCAGTATTTT	CASSPTGVATDTQYF	TRBV4-1	TRBD1	.	TRBJ2-3
TGTGGAGTCGGTAATCAGCCCCAGCATTTT	CGVGNQPQHF	TRBV28	.	.	TRBJ1-5
TGTGCCAGCAGCTTGGATAGGACAGTCGGTCGAGATACGCAGTATTTT	CASSLDRTVGRDTQYF	TRBV5-6	.	few	TRBJ2-3
TGTGCCAGCAGCTTAGATCAAGCAGGGGAAGAGACCCAGTACTTC	CASSLDQAGEETQYF	TRBV11-3	.	.	TRBJ2-5
TGTGCCAGCACCAGACTAGCGGATGCGAGCACAGATACGCAGTATTTT	CASTRLADASTDTQYF	TRBV4-2	TRBD2	.	TRBJ2-3
TGCGCCAGCAGCACGGGGTCTTCCAGGAGGGGCTACACCTTC	CASSTGSSRRGYTF	TRBV5-1	.	.	TRBJ1-2